The 20 T cell receptor beta chains given below trace back to one sample, sequenced in a study of patients and donors after allogeneic stem cell transplantation. A single record per CDR3 protein comes from TCRdb applying MiXCR to the RT-PCR reads. The table has approximately 220,000 distinct CDR3 sequences, 38% seen once. Sequences were obtained from blood, either unsorted or a sorted T cell fraction (not recorded which). These receptors were collected from a human donor who was either an allogeneic HSCT recipient or a stem cell or donor lymphocyte infusion donor (not recorded which). It is not recorded whose cells these are; they may come from a transplant donor.

The chain joins TRBV5-1 to TRBJ2-2; the D is unclear. Trimming removed 0 bases at V and 1 base at J, with 7 bases between. Germline CDR1 is SGHRS and CDR2 is YFSETQ. CDR3 length: 15 amino acids. Here the CDR3 reads CASSLVPQNTGELFF. In nucleotides, the CDR3 is TGCGCCAGCAGCTTGGTTCCCCAGAACACCGGGGAGCTGTTTTTT.

The genes are TRBV5-1 and TRBJ1-1; possible D gene TRBD1, 5 bases. CDR1 and CDR2 (germline): SGHRS, YFSETQ. The V end was cut by 5 bases, the J end by 1 base, with 12 bases between. There are 14 residues in the CDR3. CDR3 amino acids: CASRPGPTNTEAFF. CDR3 DNA sequence: TGCGCCAGCAGACCGGGACCGACGAACACTGAAGCTTTCTTT.

The genes are TRBV6-5 and TRBJ1-2, with 11 bases identical to TRBD1. Trimming removed 6 bases from V and 8 bases from J; junction bases left unmatched: 8. In germline, CDR1 is MNHEY, CDR2 SVGAGI. The CDR3 runs to 14 residues. CDR3 protein: CASRNGQGAEGYTF. The CDR3, as DNA: TGTGCCAGCAGAAACGGACAGGGGGCAGAGGGCTACACCTTC.

The V gene is TRBV20-1, the J gene TRBJ1-2; 10 bases fit TRBD1. Germline V gene data show CDR1 as DFQATT and CDR2 as SNEGSKA (reference sequence). The V segment lost 3 bases and the J segment 5 bases; nucleotides outside the gene matches: 6. The CDR3 loop spans 14 amino acids. The CDR3 sequence: CSASFPDRGYGYTF. DNA for the CDR3: TGCAGTGCTAGTTTCCCGGACAGGGGGTATGGCTACACCTTC.

The chain employs TRBV3-1 and TRBJ2-1; D remains ambiguous. The CDR3 has 12 residues. V shed 2 bases and J shed 7 bases, with 6 bases lying between them. Germline V lookup: CDR1 LGHDT, CDR2 YNNKEL (reference sequence). For the CDR3, the DNA is TGTGCCAGCAGCCAATCAACGAATGAGCAGTTCTTC. Encoded protein: CASSQSTNEQFF.

This clonotype was recorded a few times. V gene TRBV12-3 or TRBV12-4 combines with J gene TRBJ2-1; TRBD2 agrees at 7 bases. After removal of 2 bases from V and 6 bases from J, the junction contained 7 bases not matched to a gene. The CDR3 covers 15 residues. The CDR3 loop is CASSLLRGGTNEQFF. In DNA, the CDR3 is TGTGCCAGCAGTTTATTGCGGGGAGGGACCAATGAGCAGTTCTTC.

The J gene is TRBJ2-7, the V gene TRBV28; a possible D gene is TRBD1 (6 bases). Looked up from germline, CDR1 is MDHEN and CDR2 is SYDVKM. This CDR3 is built from 13 residues. V was trimmed by 6 bases and J by 2 bases, leaving 11 bases between them. Here the CDR3 DNA reads TGTGCCAGCAGCCCGGGACACCCCTACGAGCAGTACTTC. Protein: CASSPGHPYEQYF.

V gene TRBV9 combines with J gene TRBJ1-6, with D perhaps matching TRBD1 (5 bases). Germline assignment: CDR1 SGDLS and CDR2 YYNGEE. The CDR3 is 17 amino acids. V was trimmed by 0 bases and J by 2 bases, leaving 12 bases between them. The CDR3 DNA reads TGTGCCAGCAGCGTAGCTGAGGGGAGGCCCTATAATTCACCCCTCCACTTT. Amino acid sequence: CASSVAEGRPYNSPLHF.

The chain combines TRBV12-3 or TRBV12-4 with TRBJ1-2, with D hard to call. Between the trimmed V and J ends, which lost 6 bases and 6 bases, there was a span of 14 bases. The CDR3 sequence is 13 residues long. DNA for the CDR3: TGTGCCAGCAGCTATGTAGGCCGGAATGGCTACACCTTC. It encodes CASSYVGRNGYTF.

The V gene is TRBV12-3 or TRBV12-4, the J gene TRBJ2-1, with a tentative D call TRBD1 (5 bases). V was cut by 3 bases and J by 6 bases, with 9 bases left in between. CDR3 size: 13 residues. The CDR3 reads CASSFGRANEQFF. CDR3 DNA: TGTGCCAGCAGTTTCGGCAGGGCCAATGAGCAGTTCTTC.

This clonotype was counted only a few times. This chain joins TRBV11-1 and TRBJ2-1, with 10 bases that match TRBD1. CDR3 length equals 18 residues. The trim removed 4 bases at V and 4 bases at J, leaving 13 bases unmatched. Germline V gene data show CDR1 as SGHAT and CDR2 as FQDESV (reference sequence). CDR3 nucleotides: TGTGCCAGCAGCTCATCCTTGACAGGGGGCGGCCTTTACAATGAGCAGTTCTTC. Protein product: CASSSSLTGGGLYNEQFF.

This clonotype was counted only a few times. J is TRBJ1-6 and V is TRBV4-1; possibly TRBD1 for D (5 bases). CDR3 length: 19 amino acids. Germline V lookup: CDR1 MGHRA, CDR2 YSYEKL. V was clipped by 1 base and J by 9 bases, with 25 bases between them. The CDR3 sequence is CASSQVKNSWGFSSSPLHF. For the CDR3, the DNA is TGCGCCAGCAGCCAAGTGAAAAATTCCTGGGGCTTCTCGAGTTCACCCCTCCACTTT.

This clonotype was seen ten or more times. This chain joins TRBV12-3 or TRBV12-4 and TRBJ1-1, with D perhaps matching TRBD1 (5 bases). This CDR3 spans 12 amino acids. V lost 5 bases and J lost 6, with 10 bases in between. The CDR3 DNA is TGTGCCAGCAGTCCAGGGACGGCTGAAGCTTTCTTT. It translates to CASSPGTAEAFF.

This clonotype was recorded a few times. The rearrangement uses TRBV7-9 and TRBJ1-2, with a tentative D call TRBD1 (5 bases). This CDR3 contains 16 residues. Deletions cut 5 bases from V and 4 bases from J, with 20 bases between. Germline V CDR1 and CDR2: SEHNR, FQNEAQ (reference sequence). CDR3 sequence (DNA): TGTGCCAGCAGCCAAGGGGCAGGTGAAGATTTCTATGGCTACACCTTC. Translation gives CASSQGAGEDFYGYTF.

A few counts support this clonotype. This sequence joins TRBV12-3 or TRBV12-4 and TRBJ1-6, with D perhaps TRBD1 (6 bases). V was pared by 4 bases and J by 7 bases, with 11 bases between. CDR3 length: 14 amino acids. In nucleotides, the CDR3 is TGTGCCAGCAGTTGGGGGACACAAAATTCACCCCTCCACTTT. It encodes CASSWGTQNSPLHF.

The chain combines TRBV20-1 with TRBJ1-6; TRBD1 aligns across 9 bases. The CDR3 is 16 amino acids. Looked up from germline, CDR1 is DFQATT and CDR2 is SNEGSKA (reference sequence). The junction had 6 bases not matched to a gene; V was cut back by 1 base and J by 5 bases. The CDR3 here is CSARAIQGADNSPLHF. Here the CDR3 DNA reads TGCAGTGCTAGAGCGATACAGGGGGCGGATAATTCACCCCTCCACTTT.

V usage is TRBV14 and J usage is TRBJ1-5, with a tentative D call TRBD1 (6 bases). The CDR3 sequence is 14 residues long. CDR1 is SGHDN, CDR2 FVKESK, per germline. V was cut by 1 base and J by 4 bases, with 8 bases left in between. The CDR3 DNA is TGTGCCAGCAGCCAAGCAGGGGTTAATCAGCCCCAGCATTTT. Amino acid sequence: CASSQAGVNQPQHF.

The rearrangement joins TRBV5-1 to TRBJ2-5, with no clear D. With 3 bases removed from V and 3 bases from J, the gap between germline ends came to 3 bases. The V gene's germline CDR1 is SGHRS and CDR2 YFSETQ. This CDR3 spans 11 amino acids. The CDR3 coding sequence is TGCGCCAGCAGCTCAAAAGAGACCCAGTACTTC. It is translated as CASSSKETQYF.

The chain links TRBV7-2 to TRBJ2-5, with a possible D match to TRBD2 (6 bases). The CDR3 consists of 14 residues. Germline CDR1 and CDR2: SGHTA and FQGNSA. V was cut by 2 bases and J by 0 bases, with 7 bases left in between. CDR3 nucleotide sequence: TGTGCCAGCAGCTTAAGCGGGTACCAAGAGACCCAGTACTTC. It yields the protein CASSLSGYQETQYF.

J is TRBJ1-3 and V is TRBV7-2; D ambiguous. Germline-derived CDR1 and CDR2 are SGHTA and FQGNSA. V lost 1 base to trimming and J lost 8 bases, with 15 bases between them. This CDR3 is 15 amino acids long. CDR3 sequence (DNA): TGTGCCAGCAGCTTAGTCTCCGGGCCGAGGGACACCATATATTTT. Translated, it gives CASSLVSGPRDTIYF.